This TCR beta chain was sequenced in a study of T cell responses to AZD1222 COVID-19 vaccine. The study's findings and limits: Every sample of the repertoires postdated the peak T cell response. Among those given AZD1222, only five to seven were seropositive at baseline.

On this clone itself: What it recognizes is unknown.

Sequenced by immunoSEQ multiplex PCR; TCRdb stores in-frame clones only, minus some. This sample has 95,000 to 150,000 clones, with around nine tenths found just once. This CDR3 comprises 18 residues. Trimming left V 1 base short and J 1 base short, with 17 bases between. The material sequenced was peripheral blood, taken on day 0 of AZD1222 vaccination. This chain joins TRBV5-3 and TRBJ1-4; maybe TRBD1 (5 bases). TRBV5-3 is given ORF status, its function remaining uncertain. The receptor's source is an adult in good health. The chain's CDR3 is CARSLRGNSPQTNEKLFF. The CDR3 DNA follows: TGTGCCAGAAGCTTGAGGGGCAACTCGCCGCAAACTAATGAAAAACTGTTTTTT.